Given below is one TCR beta chain in context. As yet, its antigen is unknown. Per germline, CDR1 MNHEY and CDR2 SVGEGT. CDR3 length: 13 residues. V lost 8 bases to trimming and J lost 10 bases; unmatched junction nucleotides: 8. This entry belongs to a study of tumor-infiltrating lymphocytes in primary liver carcinoma. Regarding the study as a whole: Tumor-adjacent and tumor-blood pairs shared a smaller degree of overlap than tumor region pairs.

Priming with a constant-region primer yielded TCR beta cDNA from 450 to 550 ng total RNA. Libraries covering TCR beta were generated through three nested multiplex PCR rounds (using a slightly modified ARM-PCR). Two initial PCR rounds of roughly 10 cycles each paired TRBV1-TRBV30 forward primers with a C-beta reverse primer. TCRdb analysed the multiplex PCR reads with MiXCR anew, one entry per CDR3 protein. Altogether some 320,000 distinct CDR3 sequences are present, about 60% being singletons, with the ten largest covering roughly 9%. Researchers drew blood RNA from unsorted whole blood and extracted germline DNA as well.

Sequenced material: peripheral blood. The chain has TRBV6-2 or TRBV6-3 and TRBJ2-1; 10 bases fit TRBD2. The TCR originated in a man aged 35 to 55 with primary liver carcinoma and hepatitis B virus infection. CDR3 sequence (DNA): TGTGCCAGCGGAGCGGGAGGGCAGAAAGAGCAGTTCTTC. This gives the protein CASGAGGQKEQFF.